This T cell receptor beta chain came from a study of CD8 T cells in ankylosing spondylitis. Regarding the study as a whole: A TCR beta motif of roughly 8 highly homologous variants seemed to mark ankylosing spondylitis blood.

V shed 6 bases, J shed 9 bases, and the junction held 8 bases outside the gene matches. This CDR3 spans 14 amino acids. TCRdb reprocessed the 5' RACE reads via MiXCR and lists one record per CDR3 protein. Of 200,000 to 250,000 distinct CDR3 sequences listed, about 10% are singletons. This clonotype has a count of ten or more. Antigen: not known. The sample taken for sequencing was blood, either unsorted or a sorted T cell fraction (not recorded which). The sequence was obtained from a male donor with ankylosing spondylitis or in good health (not recorded which). The chain recombines TRBV12-3 or TRBV12-4 with TRBJ2-1; TRBD2 matches 10 bases. The CDR3: CASSRSGGYGEQFF. The CDR3 DNA is TGTGCCAGCAGCCGTAGCGGGGGGTACGGTGAGCAGTTCTTC.